This entry is about one TCR beta chain. As yet, its antigen is unknown. Diagnosis rested on symptoms, serum thyroxine and TRAb, thyroid ultrasound, and orbital computed tomography. The sample belongs to a study of T cells in Graves' hyperthyroidism and ophthalmopathy. Across the study: Prior to any treatment, at the point of initial diagnosis, peripheral blood was collected.

This CDR3 comprises 16 residues. The germline V gene encodes CDR1 MNHNS and CDR2 SASEGT. Unmatched junction bases numbered 9, after V lost 6 bases and J lost 7 bases. Study-level points and caveats: Blood also contained most expanded thyroid clonotypes above 0.001.

The investigators amplified TCR beta CDR3 regions from RNA transcripts. HTBI primers were employed in a first-round RT-PCR of the TCR CDR3. TCRdb reprocessed the multiplex PCR reads via MiXCR and lists one record per CDR3 protein. The repertoire consists of fewer than 650,000 distinct CDR3 sequences, with 14% occurring once and the leading ten covering more than 11%. Sample: blood. This chain joins TRBV6-1 and TRBJ1-6; 10 positions agree with TRBD1. The clonotype comes from a woman between 40 and 50 years old with Graves' hyperthyroidism. The CDR3 DNA sequence: TGTGCCAGCAGCTGGACAGGGGGGACAAGGAATTCACCCCTCCACTTT. It encodes CASSWTGGTRNSPLHF.